Detailed here is one TCR beta chain. The specificity of this receptor is unknown. No base quality information exists; no much larger clone differs at one position. Patients with a history of autoimmune disease or receiving systemic immunosuppression were excluded from the trial. Peripheral blood for TCR sequencing was drawn from every dose cohort at baseline, at cycle 4 day 1 and at cycle 7 day 1. The samples were taken from a phase I, first-in-human, multicenter, open-label dose-escalation trial of ivuxolimab. The trial enrolled adults with locally advanced or metastatic head and neck squamous cell, hepatocellular, melanoma or renal cell carcinoma. CD4+ and CD8+ T cells were sorted separately from peripheral blood before TCR sequencing. Genomic DNA was extracted from sorted cells for sequencing of the TCRbeta CDR3 region. The immunoSEQ Assay was used for sequencing of TCRbeta CDR3 regions. TCRdb holds this immuneACCESS table with in-frame rearrangements only. Some clones are missing; in checked studies, unresolved V genes explain under half, and the rest has no known cause. The sample table lists about 59,000 clones, 75% to 90% of them with a count of one. Under 2.5% of the sample belongs to the ten largest clones.

The CDR3 runs 17 amino acids, cysteine and phenylalanine included. Only the CDR3 portion is preserved as DNA: 51 bases, with reading frame beginning at the first base. The germline ends are 13 bases apart after V is trimmed by 0 bases and J by 0 bases. According to the germline V gene (reference sequence), CDR1 reads SGHKS and CDR2 reads YYEKEE. The data belong to a study of OX40 agonist ivuxolimab in advanced cancers. Study-wide context: Ivuxolimab was a fully human IgG2 agonistic monoclonal antibody targeting the costimulatory receptor OX40 (CD134). Intravenous ivuxolimab was administered to patients every 2 weeks at six dose levels: 0.01, 0.1, 0.3, 1.5, 3 and 10 mg/kg. Among the 52 dose-escalation patients, some 19 had hepatocellular carcinoma, approximately 15 melanoma, 9 renal cell carcinoma and 9 head and neck cancer. In the dose-escalation cohort, around four fifths of patients were male, and the mean age was 60 years with a range of roughly 23 to 79. Patients were allowed to have had prior anti-PD-1, anti-PD-L1 or anti-CTLA-4 therapy, and 40% of the dose-escalation patients had previously received checkpoint inhibitors. Partial responses occurred in three dose-escalation patients: two with cutaneous melanoma and one with hepatocellular carcinoma. The purpose of peripheral TCRbeta sequencing was to test whether ivuxolimab changed TCR sequence diversity and led to clonal T-cell expansion. The paper reports the monotherapy dose-escalation portion (N of about 54 patients) of the phase I ivuxolimab trial. General findings and caveats noted by the study authors: Low levels of normalized T-cell clonal expansion were also seen in some nonresponding patients. Partial responders in the 0.1-3.0 mg/kg groups had among the lowest normalized peripheral clonal expansion, especially among CD8+ T cells. Which antigens the clonally expanded peripheral T cells were specific for was not determined. At doses from 0.1 to 3.0 mg/kg, clonal expansion was seen in both CD4+ and CD8+ blood T cells between baseline and week 6. After ivuxolimab, CD8+ T cells had more expanded clones than CD4+ T cells on average.

The rearrangement joined TRBV5-5 to TRBJ1-3; no D gene is confidently identified. The sequence came from an adult with an advanced solid tumor such as melanoma, head and neck, liver or kidney cancer. Sequenced material: CD4+ or CD8+ T cells sorted from blood, taken in a trial of the OX40 agonist ivuxolimab. The DNA sequence is given as TGTGCCAGCAGCTTGGGAGCTACCTATTCCTCTGGAAACACCATATATTTT. It encodes CASSLGATYSSGNTIYF.